What follows are 14 T cell receptor beta chains derived from one specimen sequenced in a study of a mutant IDH1 vaccine in newly diagnosed glioma. The time point: week 11, during vaccination. Every single dose of the vaccine, 300 ug of mutant IDH1 20-mer peptide, came with topical imiquimod. Their antigens remain unidentified. Assay used: immunoSEQ multiplex PCR; TCRdb lists only in-frame clones, some missing. The repertoire has around 60,000 clones, 65% to 85% of them found once; the top ten carry about 9.4%. Sample: PBMCs, taken from a glioma patient whose treatment included an IDH1 peptide vaccine. The receptors were gathered from a woman between 45 and 65 years old with glioma.

This clone came up a few times. The V gene is TRBV9, the J gene TRBJ1-4; D remains unclear. The CDR3 contains 17 residues. Germline-derived CDR1 and CDR2 are SGDLS and YYNGEE. The germline V and J ends were trimmed by 1 base and 5 bases, with 18 bases remaining between them. CDR3 in amino acids: CASSVMSSAGANEKLFF. The CDR3 nucleotides read TGTGCCAGCAGCGTAATGTCCAGTGCCGGAGCCAATGAAAAACTGTTTTTT. Filled out from reference TRBV9 and TRBJ1-4, the complete variable domain reads DSGVTQTPKHLITATGQRVTLRCSPRSGDLSVYWYQQSLDQGLQFLIQYYNGEERAKGNILERFSAQQFPDLHSELNLSSLELGDSALYFCASSVMSSAGANEKLFFGSGTQLSVL.

The CDR3, as DNA: TGTGCCAGCAGCTCGATGAGGGGTGGCACTGAAGCTTTCTTT. Encoded protein: CASSSMRGGTEAFF. V is TRBV7-2 and J is TRBJ1-1, with TRBD1 as a possible D gene (5 bases). CDR1 is SGHTA and CDR2 is FQGNSA in the germline V gene. The V end was cut by 4 bases, the J end by 4 bases, with 13 bases between. The CDR3 runs 14 residues.

This clone was seen only once. V and J are TRBV6-4 and TRBJ1-2; TRBD1 might be the D (5 bases). Germline loops: CDR1 MRHNA, CDR2 SNTAGT. This CDR3 is 13 amino acids long. Trimming pared 4 bases from V and 4 bases from J, leaving 10 bases between. The CDR3 bases are TGTGCCAGCAGTGCCCAGGGAACCTATGGCTACACCTTC. Translation: CASSAQGTYGYTF.

The rearrangement uses TRBV7-9 and TRBJ1-1; D uncertain. Trimming pared 1 base from V and 8 bases from J, leaving 11 bases between. This CDR3 is 13 amino acids long. Per the germline V gene, CDR1 is SEHNR and CDR2 is FQNEAQ (reference sequence). The CDR3 DNA follows: TGTGCCAGCAGCTTAGGCAATTTACGAGAAGCTTTCTTT. Translated, it gives CASSLGNLREAFF. Using reference TRBV7-9 and TRBJ1-1 for the parts outside the CDR3, the full variable domain is DTGVSQNPRHKITKRGQNVTFRCDPISEHNRLYWYRQTLGQGPEFLTYFQNEAQLEKSRLLSDRFSAERPKGSFSTLEIQRTEQGDSAMYLCASSLGNLREAFFGQGTRLTVV.

In its sample, this clone was seen once. The J gene is TRBJ2-5, the V gene TRBV19; TRBD2 agrees at 14 bases. V was clipped by 3 bases and J by 5 bases; unmatched bases: 5. Looked up from germline, CDR1 is LNHDA and CDR2 is SQIVND (reference sequence). The CDR3 length is 16 residues. The CDR3 nucleotides read TGTGCCAGTAGTATGACTAGCGGGGGGGTAGGCGAGACCCAGTACTTC. This translates into CASSMTSGGVGETQYF.

The chain employs TRBV7-8 and TRBJ2-6; 8 bases match TRBD2. Germline assignment: CDR1 SGHVS and CDR2 FQNEAQ. This CDR3 has 20 amino acids. The V segment lost 2 bases and the J segment 0 bases; nucleotides outside the gene matches: 12. Here the CDR3 DNA reads TGTGCCAGCAGCTTATTGCTTTTCGGCGGGGGGTACTCTGGGGCCAACGTCCTGACTTTC. This gives the protein CASSLLLFGGGYSGANVLTF.

The table lists this clone with a few counts. J is TRBJ1-1 and V is TRBV19, with D hard to call. The CDR3 consists of 12 residues. Germline values: CDR1 LNHDA, CDR2 SQIVND (reference sequence). The CDR3 bases are TGTGGGGCGCGGAGAAGGAACACTGAAGCTTTCTTT. Protein sequence: CGARRRNTEAFF.

The V call is TRBV27, the J call TRBJ1-2; D perhaps matches TRBD1 (5 bases). This CDR3 spans 15 amino acids. V gave up 5 bases and J gave up 7 bases, with 20 bases separating them. Germline loops: CDR1 MNHEY, CDR2 SMNVEV (reference sequence). CDR3: CASSPTWEGLGGYTF. The CDR3 DNA follows: TGTGCCAGCAGTCCTACATGGGAGGGGTTAGGTGGCTACACCTTC.

The J gene is TRBJ2-7, the V gene TRBV29-1, with D possibly TRBD2 on 5 matching bases. This CDR3 spans 13 amino acids. Germline V gene data show CDR1 as SQVTM and CDR2 as ANQGSEA. The germline V and J ends were trimmed by 4 bases and 3 bases, with 13 bases remaining between them. CDR3 sequence (DNA): TGCAGCGTTGTTCACGGGAACAACTACGAGCAGTACTTC. It encodes CSVVHGNNYEQYF.

The chain links TRBV27 to TRBJ1-1; the D is unclear. V lost 4 bases and J lost 4, with 13 bases in between. The germline gives CDR1 MNHEY, CDR2 SMNVEV (reference sequence). CDR3 size: 14 residues. DNA for the CDR3: TGTGCCAGCAGTTCGGGAGGGTTGGGCACTGAAGCTTTCTTT. Translated, it gives CASSSGGLGTEAFF.

This chain links TRBV5-1 with TRBJ2-3, with TRBD1 matching 8 bases. Germline lookup yields CDR1 SGHRS and CDR2 YFSETQ. V lost 4 bases, J lost 4 bases, and 11 bases stayed unmatched. CDR3 size: 16 residues. Here the CDR3 reads CASSEPQGGSADTQYF. CDR3 DNA sequence: TGCGCCAGCAGCGAACCACAGGGGGGCTCCGCAGATACGCAGTATTTT.

This chain links TRBV7-2 with TRBJ1-1; 7 bases fit TRBD1. This CDR3 contains 12 residues. Germline V CDR1 and CDR2: SGHTA, FQGNSA. Unmatched junction bases numbered 4, after V lost 1 base and J lost 11 bases. The CDR3 here is CASSLVDRTAFF. CDR3 DNA sequence: TGTGCCAGCAGCTTAGTGGACAGGACGGCTTTCTTT.

The chain combines TRBV7-9 with TRBJ2-5; D call uncertain. Germline CDR1 is SEHNR and CDR2 is FQNEAQ (reference sequence). The CDR3 sequence is 16 residues long. V lost 5 bases and J 5 bases, leaving 21 bases between the germline ends. DNA of the CDR3: TGTGCCAGCAGCCTATTCTTAGACGTCCTTGGGGAGACCCAGTACTTC. Its protein product is CASSLFLDVLGETQYF.

The V gene is TRBV11-2, the J gene TRBJ1-6, with TRBD1 identical over 8 bases. Germline values: CDR1 SGHAT, CDR2 FQNNGV. The CDR3 has 17 residues. The V and J ends lost 5 bases and 0 bases, in that order; junction bases with no gene match: 6. CDR3 sequence (DNA): TGTGCCAGCAGCCCGCTTCAGGGGGCCTCCTATAATTCACCCCTCCACTTT. This encodes CASSPLQGASYNSPLHF.